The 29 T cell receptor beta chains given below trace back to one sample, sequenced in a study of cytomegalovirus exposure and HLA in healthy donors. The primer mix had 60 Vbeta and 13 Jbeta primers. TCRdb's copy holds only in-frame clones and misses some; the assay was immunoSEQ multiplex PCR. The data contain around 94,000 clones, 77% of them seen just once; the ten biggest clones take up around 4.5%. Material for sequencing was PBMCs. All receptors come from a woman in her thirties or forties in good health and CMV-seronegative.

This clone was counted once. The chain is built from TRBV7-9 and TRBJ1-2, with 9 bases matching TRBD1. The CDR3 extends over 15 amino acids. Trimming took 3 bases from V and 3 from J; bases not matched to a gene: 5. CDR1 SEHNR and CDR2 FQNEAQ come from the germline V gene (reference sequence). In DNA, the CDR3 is TGTGCCAGCAGCTTCGGACAGGGGTCTGACTATGGCTACACCTTC. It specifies CASSFGQGSDYGYTF.

The CDR3 is CASSLSGTGSSGANVLTF. CDR3 DNA: TGTGCCAGCTCATTATCCGGGACAGGGAGTTCTGGGGCCAACGTCCTGACTTTC. V usage is TRBV18 and J usage is TRBJ2-6; TRBD1 matches 9 bases. V was clipped by 5 bases and J by 1 base; unmatched bases: 9. CDR1 is KGHSH and CDR2 is LQKENI in the germline V gene. The length of the CDR3 is 18 residues. The variable domain in full, with the rest retrieved from reference TRBV18 and TRBJ2-6, is NAGVMQNPRHLVRRRGQEARLRCSPMKGHSHVYWYRQLPEEGLKFMVYLQKENIIDESGMPKERFSAEFPKEGPSILRIQQVVRGDSAAYFCASSLSGTGSSGANVLTFGAGSRLTVL.

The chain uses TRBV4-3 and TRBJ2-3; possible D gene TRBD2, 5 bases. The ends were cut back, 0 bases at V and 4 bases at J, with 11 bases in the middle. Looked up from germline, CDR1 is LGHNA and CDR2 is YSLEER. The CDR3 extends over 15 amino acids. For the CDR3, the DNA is TGCGCCAGCAGCCAAGATAGACGAGGGCCAGATACGCAGTATTTT. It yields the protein CASSQDRRGPDTQYF.

In DNA form, the CDR3 reads TGTGCCAGCAGTTTATCGATAGAGAACTATTCACCCCTCCACTTT. As protein: CASSLSIENYSPLHF. The V call is TRBV27, the J call TRBJ1-6, with D unresolved. Germline V gene data show CDR1 as MNHEY and CDR2 as SMNVEV (reference sequence). V lost 0 bases to trimming and J lost 8 bases, with 11 bases between them. The CDR3 has 15 amino acids.

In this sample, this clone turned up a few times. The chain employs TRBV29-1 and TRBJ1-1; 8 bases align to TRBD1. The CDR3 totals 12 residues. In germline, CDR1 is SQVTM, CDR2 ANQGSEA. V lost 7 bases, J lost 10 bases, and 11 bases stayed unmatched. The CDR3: CSASGGSDVAFF. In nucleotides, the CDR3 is TGCAGCGCCTCAGGGGGCTCGGATGTAGCTTTCTTT.

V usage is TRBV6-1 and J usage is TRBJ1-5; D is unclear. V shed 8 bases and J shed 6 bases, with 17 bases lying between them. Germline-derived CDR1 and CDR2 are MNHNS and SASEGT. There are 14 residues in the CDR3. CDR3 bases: TGTGCCAGCGACTCGACGGCAAAGAGTCAGCCCCAGCATTTT. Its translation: CASDSTAKSQPQHF.

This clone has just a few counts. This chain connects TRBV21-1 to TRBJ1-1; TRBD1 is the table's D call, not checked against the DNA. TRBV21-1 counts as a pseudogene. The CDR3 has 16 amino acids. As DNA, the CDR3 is TGTGCCACTACGGGACAGGGGTTGATTTTTGACACTGAAGCTTTCTTT. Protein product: CATTGQGLIFDTEAFF.

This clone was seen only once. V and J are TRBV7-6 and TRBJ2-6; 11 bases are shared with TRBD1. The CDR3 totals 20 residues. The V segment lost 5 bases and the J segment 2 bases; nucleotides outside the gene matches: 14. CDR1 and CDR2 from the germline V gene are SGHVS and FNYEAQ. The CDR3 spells CASSKRIRTGGATGANVLTF. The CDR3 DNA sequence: TGTGCCAGCAGCAAGCGGATAAGGACAGGGGGCGCAACTGGGGCCAACGTCCTGACTTTC.

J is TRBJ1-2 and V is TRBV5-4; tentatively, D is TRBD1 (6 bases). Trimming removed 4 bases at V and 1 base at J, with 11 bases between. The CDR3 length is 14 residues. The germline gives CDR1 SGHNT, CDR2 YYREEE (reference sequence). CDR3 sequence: CASSREQGNYGYTF. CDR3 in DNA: TGTGCCAGCAGCCGGGAACAGGGTAACTATGGCTACACCTTC.

Here the CDR3 reads CASSNRGGDYEQYF. DNA of the CDR3: TGTGCCAGCAGTAACAGGGGGGGAGACTACGAGCAGTACTTC. The chain couples TRBV6-5 to TRBJ2-7, with D perhaps matching TRBD1 (8 bases). V lost 5 bases and J lost 3, with 14 bases in between. Germline CDR1 and CDR2: MNHEY and SVGAGI. This CDR3 is 14 amino acids long.

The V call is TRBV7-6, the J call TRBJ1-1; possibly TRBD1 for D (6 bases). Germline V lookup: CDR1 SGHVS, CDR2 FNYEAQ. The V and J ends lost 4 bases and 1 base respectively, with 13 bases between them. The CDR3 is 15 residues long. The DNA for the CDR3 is TGTGCCAGCAGCTCCCAGCCGGGACAGAACACTGAAGCTTTCTTT. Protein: CASSSQPGQNTEAFF. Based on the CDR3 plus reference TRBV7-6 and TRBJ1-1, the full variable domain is GAGVSQSPRYKVTKRGQDVALRCDPISGHVSLYWYRQALGQGPEFLTYFNYEAQQDKSGLPNDRFSAERPEGSISTLTIQRTEQRDSAMYRCASSSQPGQNTEAFFGQGTRLTVV.

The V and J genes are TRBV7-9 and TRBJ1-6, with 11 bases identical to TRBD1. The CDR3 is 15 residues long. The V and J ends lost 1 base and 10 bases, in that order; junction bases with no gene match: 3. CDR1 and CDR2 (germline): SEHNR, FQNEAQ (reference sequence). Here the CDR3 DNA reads TGTGCCAGCAGCTTAGTCGGGACAGGGGGATCACCCCTCCACTTT. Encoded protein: CASSLVGTGGSPLHF.

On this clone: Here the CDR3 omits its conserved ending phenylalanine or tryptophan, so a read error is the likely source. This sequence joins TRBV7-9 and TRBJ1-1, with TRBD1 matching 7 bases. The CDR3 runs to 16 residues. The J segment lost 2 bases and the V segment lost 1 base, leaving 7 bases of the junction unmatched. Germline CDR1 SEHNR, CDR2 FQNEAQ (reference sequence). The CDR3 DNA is TGTGCCAGCAGCTTAGAGTATGGGACAGCCAACACTGAAGCTTTCGTT. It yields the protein CASSLEYGTANTEAFV.

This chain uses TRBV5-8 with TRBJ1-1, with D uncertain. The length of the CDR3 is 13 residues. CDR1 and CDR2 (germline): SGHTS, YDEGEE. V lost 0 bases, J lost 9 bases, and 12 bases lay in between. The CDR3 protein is CASSLGAWIQAFF. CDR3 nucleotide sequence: TGTGCCAGCAGCTTGGGAGCGTGGATACAAGCTTTCTTT.

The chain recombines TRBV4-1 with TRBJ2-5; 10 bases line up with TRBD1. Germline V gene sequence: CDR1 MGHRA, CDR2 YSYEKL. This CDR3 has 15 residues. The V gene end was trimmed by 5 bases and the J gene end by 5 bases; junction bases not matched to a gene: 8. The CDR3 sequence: CASSYGTGVGETQYF. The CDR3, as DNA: TGCGCCAGCAGCTATGGGACAGGGGTCGGGGAGACCCAGTACTTC.

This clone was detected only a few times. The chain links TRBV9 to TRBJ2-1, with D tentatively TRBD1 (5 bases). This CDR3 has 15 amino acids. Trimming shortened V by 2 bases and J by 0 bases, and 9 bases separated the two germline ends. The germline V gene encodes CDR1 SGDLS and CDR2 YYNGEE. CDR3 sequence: CASSVGQNSYNEQFF. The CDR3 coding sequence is TGTGCCAGCAGCGTGGGGCAGAACTCCTACAATGAGCAGTTCTTC.

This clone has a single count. CDR3 protein: CAWNQGDYGYTF. As DNA, the CDR3 is TGTGCCTGGAATCAGGGGGACTATGGCTACACCTTC. This chain links TRBV30 with TRBJ1-2; 7 bases map to TRBD1. Germline loops: CDR1 GTSNPN, CDR2 SVGIG (reference sequence). V trimming: 4 bases; J trimming: 3 bases; junction bases outside the gene matches: 2. The CDR3 covers 12 residues.

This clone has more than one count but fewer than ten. The CDR3 coding sequence is TGTGCCAGCAGCGCCGGAGGGGCGGATAATGAAAAACTGTTTTTT. This translates into CASSAGGADNEKLFF. V is TRBV9 and J is TRBJ1-4, with a weak D call TRBD1 (5 bases). Per germline, CDR1 SGDLS and CDR2 YYNGEE. The V end was cut by 3 bases, the J end by 4 bases, with 13 bases between. The CDR3 covers 15 residues. Supplemented by reference TRBV9 and TRBJ1-4, the full variable domain reads DSGVTQTPKHLITATGQRVTLRCSPRSGDLSVYWYQQSLDQGLQFLIQYYNGEERAKGNILERFSAQQFPDLHSELNLSSLELGDSALYFCASSAGGADNEKLFFGSGTQLSVL.

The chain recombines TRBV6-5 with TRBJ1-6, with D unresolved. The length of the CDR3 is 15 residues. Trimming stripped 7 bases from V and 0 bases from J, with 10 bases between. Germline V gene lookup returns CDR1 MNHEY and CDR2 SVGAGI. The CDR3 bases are TGTGCCAGCAAAGACGGGAGCTCCTATAATTCACCCCTCCACTTT. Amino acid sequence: CASKDGSSYNSPLHF.

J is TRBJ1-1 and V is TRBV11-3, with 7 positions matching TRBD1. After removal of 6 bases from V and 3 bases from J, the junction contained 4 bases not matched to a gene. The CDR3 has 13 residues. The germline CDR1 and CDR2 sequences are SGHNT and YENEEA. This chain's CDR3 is CASRKGQHTEAFF. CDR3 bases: TGTGCCAGCAGAAAGGGACAGCACACTGAAGCTTTCTTT.

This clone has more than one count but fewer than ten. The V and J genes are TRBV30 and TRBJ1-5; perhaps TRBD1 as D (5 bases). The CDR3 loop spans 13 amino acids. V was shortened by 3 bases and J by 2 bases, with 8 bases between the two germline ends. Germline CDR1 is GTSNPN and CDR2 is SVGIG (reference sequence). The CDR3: CAWRVGGNQPQHF. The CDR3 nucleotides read TGTGCCTGGAGAGTAGGGGGCAATCAGCCCCAGCATTTT.

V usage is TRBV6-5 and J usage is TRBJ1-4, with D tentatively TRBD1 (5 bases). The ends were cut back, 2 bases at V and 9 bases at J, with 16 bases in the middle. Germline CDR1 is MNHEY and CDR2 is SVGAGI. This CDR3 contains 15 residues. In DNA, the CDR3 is TGTGCCAGCAGTTACGGCGGAACAGGTGACAAAAAACTGTTTTTT. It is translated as CASSYGGTGDKKLFF.

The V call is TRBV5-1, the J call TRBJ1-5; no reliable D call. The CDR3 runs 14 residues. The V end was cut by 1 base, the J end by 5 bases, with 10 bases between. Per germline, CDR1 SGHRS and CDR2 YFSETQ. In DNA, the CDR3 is TGCGCCAGCAGCTTGTGGGCGGGCGATCAGCCCCAGCATTTT. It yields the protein CASSLWAGDQPQHF.

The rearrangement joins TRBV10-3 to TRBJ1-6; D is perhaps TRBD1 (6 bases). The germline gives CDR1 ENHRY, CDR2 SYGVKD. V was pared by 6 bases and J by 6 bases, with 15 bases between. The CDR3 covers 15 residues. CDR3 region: CAIRQGVVGNSPLHF. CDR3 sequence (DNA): TGTGCCATCAGACAGGGTGTCGTCGGTAATTCACCCCTCCACTTT.

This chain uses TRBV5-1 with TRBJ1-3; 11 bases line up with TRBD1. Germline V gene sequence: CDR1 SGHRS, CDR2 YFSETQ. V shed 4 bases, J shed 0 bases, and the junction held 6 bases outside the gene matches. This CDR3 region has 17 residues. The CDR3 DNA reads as TGCGCCAGCAGCCGGACAGGGGGCGGAAGCTCTGGAAACACCATATATTTT. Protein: CASSRTGGGSSGNTIYF.

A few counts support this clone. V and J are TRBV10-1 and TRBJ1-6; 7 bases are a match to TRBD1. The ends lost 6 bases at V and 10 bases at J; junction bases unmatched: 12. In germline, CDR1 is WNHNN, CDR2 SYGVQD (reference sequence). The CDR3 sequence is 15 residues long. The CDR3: CASSPDRTGGSPLHF. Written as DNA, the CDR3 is TGCGCCAGCAGCCCGGACCGGACAGGCGGCTCACCCCTCCACTTT.

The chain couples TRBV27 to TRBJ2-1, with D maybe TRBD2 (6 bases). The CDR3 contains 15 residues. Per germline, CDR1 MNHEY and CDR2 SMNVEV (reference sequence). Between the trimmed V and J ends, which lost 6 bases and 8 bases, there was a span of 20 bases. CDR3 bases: TGTGCCAGCAGCGCTCTAGCGACGGGTGGCGATGAGCAGTTCTTC. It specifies CASSALATGGDEQFF.

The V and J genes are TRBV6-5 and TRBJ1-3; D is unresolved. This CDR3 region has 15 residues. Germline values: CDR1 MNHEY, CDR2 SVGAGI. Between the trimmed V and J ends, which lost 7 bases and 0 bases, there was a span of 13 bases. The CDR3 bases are TGTGCCAGCACCTCCCGCGGAAGCTCTGGAAACACCATATATTTT. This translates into CASTSRGSSGNTIYF.

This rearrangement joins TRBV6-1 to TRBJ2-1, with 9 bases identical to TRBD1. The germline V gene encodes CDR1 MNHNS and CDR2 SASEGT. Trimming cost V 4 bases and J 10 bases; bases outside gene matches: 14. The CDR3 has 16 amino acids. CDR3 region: CASSATGTGKGREQFF. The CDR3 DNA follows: TGTGCCAGCAGTGCGACCGGGACAGGGAAGGGTAGGGAGCAGTTCTTC.